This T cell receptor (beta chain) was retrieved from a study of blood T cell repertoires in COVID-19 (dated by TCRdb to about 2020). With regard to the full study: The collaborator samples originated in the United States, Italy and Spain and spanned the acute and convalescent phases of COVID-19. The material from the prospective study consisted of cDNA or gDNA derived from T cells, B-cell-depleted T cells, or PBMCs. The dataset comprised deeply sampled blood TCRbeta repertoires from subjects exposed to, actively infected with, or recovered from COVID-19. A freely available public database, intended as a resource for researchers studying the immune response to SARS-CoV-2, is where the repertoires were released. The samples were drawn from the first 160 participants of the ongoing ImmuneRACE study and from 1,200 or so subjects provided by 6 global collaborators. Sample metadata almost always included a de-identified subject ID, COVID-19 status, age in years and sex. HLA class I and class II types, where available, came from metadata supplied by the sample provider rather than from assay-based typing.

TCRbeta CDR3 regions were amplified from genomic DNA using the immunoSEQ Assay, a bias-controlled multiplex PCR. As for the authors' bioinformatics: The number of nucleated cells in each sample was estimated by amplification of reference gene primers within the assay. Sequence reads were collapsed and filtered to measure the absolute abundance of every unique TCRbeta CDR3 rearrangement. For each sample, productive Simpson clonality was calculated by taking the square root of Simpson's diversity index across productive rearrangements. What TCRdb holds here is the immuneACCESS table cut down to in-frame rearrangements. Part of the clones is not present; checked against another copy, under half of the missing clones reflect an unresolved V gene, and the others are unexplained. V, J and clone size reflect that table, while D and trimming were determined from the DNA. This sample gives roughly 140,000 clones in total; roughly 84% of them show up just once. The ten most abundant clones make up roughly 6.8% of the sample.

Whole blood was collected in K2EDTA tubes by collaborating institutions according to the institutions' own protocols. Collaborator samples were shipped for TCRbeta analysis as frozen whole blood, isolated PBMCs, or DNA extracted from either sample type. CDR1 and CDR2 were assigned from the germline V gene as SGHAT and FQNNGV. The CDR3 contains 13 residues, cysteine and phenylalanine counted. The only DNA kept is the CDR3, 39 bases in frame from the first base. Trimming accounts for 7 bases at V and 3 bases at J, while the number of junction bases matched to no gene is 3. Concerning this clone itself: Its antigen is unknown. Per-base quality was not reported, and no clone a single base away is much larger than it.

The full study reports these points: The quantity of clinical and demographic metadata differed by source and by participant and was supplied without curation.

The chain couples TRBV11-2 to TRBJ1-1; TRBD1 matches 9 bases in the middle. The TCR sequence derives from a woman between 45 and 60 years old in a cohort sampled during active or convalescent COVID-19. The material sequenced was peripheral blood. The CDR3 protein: CASNRGQDTEAFF. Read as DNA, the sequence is TGTGCCAGCAACAGGGGGCAGGACACTGAAGCTTTCTTT.